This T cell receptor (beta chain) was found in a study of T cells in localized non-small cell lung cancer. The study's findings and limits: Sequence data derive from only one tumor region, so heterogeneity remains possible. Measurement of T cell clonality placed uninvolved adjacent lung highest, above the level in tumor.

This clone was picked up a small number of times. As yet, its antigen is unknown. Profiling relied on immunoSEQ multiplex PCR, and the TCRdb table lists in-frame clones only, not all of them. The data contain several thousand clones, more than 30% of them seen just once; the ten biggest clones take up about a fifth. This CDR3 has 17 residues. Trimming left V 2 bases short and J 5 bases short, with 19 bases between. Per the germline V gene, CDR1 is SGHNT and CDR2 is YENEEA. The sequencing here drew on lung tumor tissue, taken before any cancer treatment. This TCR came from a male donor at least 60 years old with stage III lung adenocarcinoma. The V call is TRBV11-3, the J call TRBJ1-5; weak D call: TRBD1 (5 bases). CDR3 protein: CASSLLTASHGDQPQHF. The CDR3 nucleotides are TGTGCCAGCAGCTTATTGACAGCGTCCCACGGTGATCAGCCCCAGCATTTT.